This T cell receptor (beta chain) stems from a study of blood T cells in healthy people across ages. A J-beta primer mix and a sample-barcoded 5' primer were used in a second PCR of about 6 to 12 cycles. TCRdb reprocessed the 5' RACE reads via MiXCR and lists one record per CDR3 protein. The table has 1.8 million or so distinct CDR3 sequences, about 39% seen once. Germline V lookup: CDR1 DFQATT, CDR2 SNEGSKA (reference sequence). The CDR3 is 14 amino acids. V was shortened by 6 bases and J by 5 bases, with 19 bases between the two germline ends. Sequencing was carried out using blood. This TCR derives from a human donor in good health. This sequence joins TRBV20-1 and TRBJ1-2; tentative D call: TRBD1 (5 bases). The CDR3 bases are TGCAGTGCCGGCCGGACTGGGACCCTTTATGGCTACACCTTC. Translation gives CSAGRTGTLYGYTF.